The rows below give T cell receptor beta chains drawn from one sample of a study of OX40 agonist ivuxolimab in advanced cancers. Some clones are missing from TCRdb's copy, which holds only in-frame ones; the method was immunoSEQ multiplex PCR. The sample includes 95,000 to 100,000 clones, roughly 83% of them seen just once. The starting material was CD4+ or CD8+ T cells sorted from blood, obtained in a trial of the OX40 agonist ivuxolimab. The receptors derive from an adult with an advanced solid tumor such as melanoma, head and neck, liver or kidney cancer. Each CDR3 is given with its conserved first and last residue. The D gene is left open where the match is weak. Size is omitted from some rows. Given values are once, few, many or a class for expanded clones.

>TRBV18|few|TRBJ2-7|-
CASSPSGGLSYEQYF
TGTGCCAGCTCACCATCCGGGGGACTCTCCTACGAGCAGTACTTC
>TRBV5-6|-|TRBJ1-6|-
CASSLGQSYSPLHF
TGTGCCAGCAGCTTGGGACAGTCTTATTCACCCCTCCACTTT
>TRBV5-4|-|TRBJ1-6|-
CASSLGGLSNSPLHF
TGTGCCAGCAGCTTGGGCGGGCTGTCCAATTCACCCCTCCACTTT
>TRBV6-4|-|TRBJ1-1|-
CASSDPNVPGQPDSFNTEAFF
TGTGCCAGCAGTGACCCAAATGTCCCAGGACAGCCCGATTCTTTTAACACTGAAGCTTTCTTT
>TRBV11-1|-|TRBJ2-7|TRBD2
CASSLMGPSGYEQYF
TGTGCCAGCAGCTTAATGGGGCCTAGCGGATACGAGCAGTACTTC
>TRBV19|-|TRBJ1-5|-
CASRAIGGNQPQHF
TGTGCCAGTAGGGCCATCGGGGGAAATCAGCCCCAGCATTTT
>TRBV11-2|-|TRBJ2-5|-
CASSPSGGYKQETQYF
TGTGCCAGCAGCCCCTCTGGCGGATACAAACAAGAGACCCAGTACTTC
>TRBV27|-|TRBJ2-5|-
CASGRFIGTPLVETQYF
TGTGCCAGCGGCCGTTTTATAGGCACCCCTCTGGTTGAGACCCAGTACTTC
>TRBV29-1|many|TRBJ2-1|-
CSVFSGGANEQFF
TGCAGCGTGTTTAGTGGCGGCGCCAATGAGCAGTTCTTC
>TRBV4-2|-|TRBJ1-2|-
CASSQVGLNYGYTF
TGTGCCAGCAGCCAAGTCGGGCTGAACTATGGCTACACCTTC
>TRBV7-9|-|TRBJ2-5|-
CASSARHRKETQYF
TGTGCCAGCAGCGCCCGCCACAGGAAAGAGACCCAGTACTTC